Below are 6 T cell receptor beta chains sequenced from a single sample in a study of shared clonotypes between healthy human individuals. Clones were sequenced by immunoSEQ multiplex PCR, and TCRdb holds only the in-frame ones, with some missing. Among some 300,000 clones listed, around four fifths were seen once. The sequenced sample consisted of memory CD4+ T cells sorted from blood. Subset defined: CD45RA-negative fraction. All receptors come from a man younger than 40 in good health.

This chain uses TRBV14 with TRBJ2-7; D unclear. The CDR3 is 11 amino acids. V dropped 3 bases and J dropped 10 bases, with 10 bases sitting between them. Germline V gene sequence: CDR1 SGHDN, CDR2 FVKESK. The CDR3 reads CASSQVATQYF. The CDR3 DNA is TGTGCCAGCAGCCAGGTGGCCACACAGTACTTC.

The V call is TRBV18, the J call TRBJ2-7; the match to TRBD2 covers 8 bases. In germline, CDR1 is KGHSH, CDR2 LQKENI. J gave up 6 bases and V 8 bases, and 6 bases lay outside the gene matches. The length of the CDR3 is 12 residues. CDR3 coding DNA: TGTGCCAGCCGGGGGGGGTACGTCGAGCAGTACTTC. It is translated as CASRGGYVEQYF.

This rearrangement joins TRBV5-6 to TRBJ2-1; the match to TRBD2 covers 7 bases. With V trimmed by 1 base and J by 7 bases, 8 bases remained unmatched. Per germline, CDR1 SGHDT and CDR2 YYEEEE. The CDR3 is 15 residues long. This CDR3 reads CASSLSGGGINEQFF. The CDR3 bases are TGTGCCAGCAGCTTGAGTGGGGGAGGGATTAATGAGCAGTTCTTC.

This sequence joins TRBV6-5 and TRBJ1-1, with D hard to call. Germline V CDR1 and CDR2: MNHEY, SVGAGI. The CDR3 totals 14 residues. Trimming cost V 5 bases and J 2 bases, with 12 bases left between them. CDR3 nucleotide sequence: TGTGCCAGCAGTGCCCGGTCTACTAACACTGAAGCTTTCTTT. The encoded protein is CASSARSTNTEAFF.

This sequence joins TRBV11-2 and TRBJ1-6; 7 positions agree with TRBD1. Germline CDR1 reads SGHAT; CDR2 reads FQNNGV. The CDR3 runs to 17 residues. J was trimmed by 9 bases and V by 3 bases; bases with no gene match: 14. The CDR3 loop is CASSLSPYRGRGSPLHF. CDR3 in DNA: TGTGCCAGCAGCTTGAGTCCCTACAGGGGAAGAGGTTCACCCCTCCACTTT.

The chain recombines TRBV2 with TRBJ2-3; 7 bases align to TRBD2. The CDR3 is 14 residues long. The V gene end was trimmed by 3 bases and the J gene end by 1 base; junction bases not matched to a gene: 1. Germline V lookup: CDR1 SNHLY, CDR2 FYNNEI. The CDR3 sequence is CASSDRGGTDTQYF. The CDR3 region has the DNA TGTGCCAGCAGTGATCGGGGGGGCACAGATACGCAGTATTTT. Complete variable domain (other parts from reference TRBV2 and TRBJ2-3): EPEVTQTPSHQVTQMGQEVILRCVPISNHLYFYWYRQILGQKVEFLVSFYNNEISEKSEIFDDQFSVERPDGSNFTLKIRSTKLEDSAMYFCASSDRGGTDTQYFGPGTRLTVL.